The 11 T cell receptor beta chains presented below share a single source sample, sequenced in a study of cytomegalovirus exposure and HLA in healthy donors. With 60 Vbeta and 13 Jbeta primers, the PCR was carried out. The protocol was immunoSEQ multiplex PCR, while the TCRdb copy is restricted to in-frame clones and leaves out a portion. The sample lists some 100,000 clones, around 70% occurring once. Input material: PBMCs. The receptors here all came from a woman in her sixties or seventies in good health and CMV-seropositive.

V usage is TRBV5-4 and J usage is TRBJ1-1; D is ambiguous. CDR3 length: 18 residues. The germline V and J ends were trimmed by 6 bases and 0 bases, with 24 bases remaining between them. CDR1 and CDR2 (germline): SGHNT, YYREEE (reference sequence). CDR3 nucleotides: TGTGCCAGCACCCCTGAACCTCCAGGTGTCACAATGAACACTGAAGCTTTCTTT. This translates into CASTPEPPGVTMNTEAFF.

V is TRBV6-1 and J is TRBJ2-5, with TRBD1 matching 8 bases. V was pared by 6 bases and J by 5 bases, with 8 bases of the junction left unmatched. The CDR3 totals 14 residues. Germline CDR1 reads MNHNS; CDR2 reads SASEGT. The CDR3 coding sequence is TGTGCCAGCAGGCTCCAGGGGGCTGGGGAGACCCAGTACTTC. Translated, it gives CASRLQGAGETQYF.

This clone was counted a few times. The chain carries TRBV4-2 and TRBJ2-3, with TRBD2 matching over 8 bases. Trimming removed 0 bases from V and 2 bases from J; junction bases left unmatched: 7. The CDR3 loop spans 17 amino acids. Germline V CDR1 and CDR2: LGHNA, YNFKEQ. CDR3 protein: CASSQDLAGGLTDTQYF. CDR3 sequence (DNA): TGTGCCAGCAGCCAAGATCTGGCGGGGGGTCTCACAGATACGCAGTATTTT.

In regard to this clone: This same CDR3 is encoded by further DNA sequences in the sample. The chain carries TRBV19 and TRBJ2-5; TRBD2 matches 15 bases. The V segment lost 7 bases and the J segment 2 bases; nucleotides outside the gene matches: 5. Germline assignment: CDR1 LNHDA and CDR2 SQIVND (reference sequence). The CDR3 spans 16 residues. The chain's CDR3 is CASTGTSGGRQETQYF. CDR3 nucleotides: TGTGCCAGTACCGGGACTAGCGGGGGGCGGCAAGAGACCCAGTACTTC.

The V call is TRBV15, the J call TRBJ1-2; the match to TRBD1 covers 9 bases. Germline V lookup: CDR1 LNHNV, CDR2 YYDKDF (reference sequence). Trimming cost V 2 bases and J 8 bases; bases outside gene matches: 6. The length of the CDR3 is 14 residues. CDR3 residues: CATSRPGTGWGYTF. The CDR3 DNA reads as TGTGCCACCAGCAGACCCGGGACAGGGTGGGGCTACACCTTC.

This chain connects TRBV7-2 to TRBJ1-5; 7 bases are shared with TRBD1. V trimming: 5 bases; J trimming: 6 bases; junction bases outside the gene matches: 13. Germline CDR1 and CDR2: SGHTA and FQGNSA. The CDR3 is 16 amino acids. CDR3 residues: CASSPRDRAFGQPQHF. CDR3 nucleotide sequence: TGTGCCAGCAGCCCGAGAGACAGGGCCTTCGGTCAGCCCCAGCATTTT.

The chain carries TRBV4-1 and TRBJ1-1; 8 nucleotides line up with TRBD1. Germline loops: CDR1 MGHRA, CDR2 YSYEKL. This CDR3 has 17 residues. V shed 4 bases and J 1 base; nucleotides not matched to a gene: 11. The chain's CDR3 is CASSRSTRGQKNTEAFF. The CDR3 DNA is TGCGCCAGCAGCCGATCCACCAGGGGGCAGAAGAACACTGAAGCTTTCTTT.

This clone was seen once. The chain employs TRBV7-9 and TRBJ1-1, with 7 positions matching TRBD1. The CDR3 is 15 amino acids. V dropped 5 bases and J dropped 0; count of bases not matched to a gene: 6. Germline CDR1 and CDR2: SEHNR and FQNEAQ (reference sequence). DNA of the CDR3: TGTGCCAGCAGCAAGCGGACAGGTCTGAACACTGAAGCTTTCTTT. It encodes CASSKRTGLNTEAFF.

The V gene is TRBV2, the J gene TRBJ2-7; 8 bases fit TRBD2. This CDR3 contains 15 residues. Losses at the gene ends were 5 bases for V and 1 base for J; bases not matched to a gene: 7. Looked up from germline, CDR1 is SNHLY and CDR2 is FYNNEI. The CDR3, as DNA: TGTGCCAGCAGTCCGAACTTAGCGGGGTCCTACGAGCAGTACTTC. It yields the protein CASSPNLAGSYEQYF.

The CDR3 region is CASRSILAGSNEQFF. The CDR3 nucleotides are TGTGCCAGCAGATCCATCCTAGCGGGGTCTAATGAGCAGTTCTTC. This sequence joins TRBV27 and TRBJ2-1; 9 bases fit TRBD2. This CDR3 is 15 amino acids long. Germline V CDR1 and CDR2: MNHEY, SMNVEV (reference sequence). Trimming at V came to 6 bases and at J to 7 bases, leaving 10 bases not matched to a gene.

This clone was counted a single time. The chain links TRBV12-5 to TRBJ2-7, with a tentative D call TRBD1 (6 bases). Per the germline V gene, CDR1 is LGHNT and CDR2 is FRNRAP. Trimming cost V 5 bases and J 4 bases, with 15 bases left between them. This CDR3 comprises 14 residues. In DNA form, the CDR3 reads TGTGCTAGTGGTCTGACAGGCCTCACGTACGAGCAGTACTTC. Protein product: CASGLTGLTYEQYF.